A selection of T cell receptor beta chains follows, all from one sample in a study of blood T cell dynamics during melanoma immunotherapy. Sequenced by immunoSEQ multiplex PCR; TCRdb stores in-frame clones only, minus some. This table holds roughly 16,000 clones, about 94% found once. The sequencing used effector memory CD8+ T cells from blood, collected from a patient treated with checkpoint blockade. The receptors shown here come from a human donor with melanoma. The CDR3 runs from the conserved cysteine through the conserved F or W. Fields, in order: J gene, D gene, clone size, CDR3 length, V gene, CDR3 DNA, CDR3 protein. The D gene is left open where the match is weak. Some rows mark clone size as missing; the rest say once, few, many or name a class of expanded clone.

j_gene: TRBJ1-1
d_gene: NA
abundance: NA
len: 12
v_gene: TRBV27
CDR3nt: TGTGCCAGCAGTGTCGGGCCCCCGGTAGCTTTCTTT
CDR3aa: CASSVGPPVAFF

j_gene: TRBJ2-7
d_gene: NA
abundance: NA
len: 15
v_gene: TRBV9
CDR3nt: TGTGCCAGCAGCGCCGGGTGGGGAGGTGGCTACGAGCAGTACTTC
CDR3aa: CASSAGWGGGYEQYF

j_gene: TRBJ2-5
d_gene: TRBD2
abundance: few
len: 15
v_gene: TRBV27
CDR3nt: TGTGCCAGCAGACCCCAGCGGGAGTACCAAGAGACCCAGTACTTC
CDR3aa: CASRPQREYQETQYF

j_gene: TRBJ2-1
d_gene: TRBD2
abundance: once
len: 17
v_gene: TRBV19
CDR3nt: TGTGCCAGTAGCCAAAGCGGGAGGTCACCTTACTACAATGAGCAGTTCTTC
CDR3aa: CASSQSGRSPYYNEQFF

j_gene: TRBJ1-1
d_gene: NA
abundance: NA
len: 14
v_gene: TRBV27
CDR3nt: TGTGCCAGCAGTTTAGGCAGGTTGAACACTGAAGCTTTCTTT
CDR3aa: CASSLGRLNTEAFF

j_gene: TRBJ2-2
d_gene: TRBD2
abundance: NA
len: 17
v_gene: TRBV27
CDR3nt: TGTGCCAGCAGTTTATCAGCGGGAGGCCCTCCCACCGGGGAGCTGTTTTTT
CDR3aa: CASSLSAGGPPTGELFF

j_gene: TRBJ1-5
d_gene: NA
abundance: NA
len: 13
v_gene: TRBV6-5
CDR3nt: TGTGCCAGCGCCACGGGGGGCAATCAGCCCCAGCATTTT
CDR3aa: CASATGGNQPQHF

j_gene: TRBJ1-2
d_gene: NA
abundance: NA
len: 14
v_gene: TRBV5-6
CDR3nt: TGTGCCAGCAGCTTGGTGCGGGGAGAGTATGGCTACACCTTC
CDR3aa: CASSLVRGEYGYTF

j_gene: TRBJ2-5
d_gene: NA
abundance: NA
len: 15
v_gene: TRBV4-1
CDR3nt: TGCGCCAGCAGCCAAGGTAGAGAGGGCCAAGAGACCCAGTACTTC
CDR3aa: CASSQGREGQETQYF

j_gene: TRBJ2-5
d_gene: TRBD2
abundance: NA
len: 16
v_gene: TRBV9
CDR3nt: TGTGCCAGCAGCGTAAGTGGCGGGAGGGCCGCGGAGACCCAGTACTTC
CDR3aa: CASSVSGGRAAETQYF

j_gene: TRBJ2-3
d_gene: TRBD2
abundance: NA
len: 15
v_gene: TRBV9
CDR3nt: TGTGCCAGCAGCGCCTCACTAGCGGGCACAGATACGCAGTATTTT
CDR3aa: CASSASLAGTDTQYF

j_gene: TRBJ1-2
d_gene: TRBD1
abundance: NA
len: 17
v_gene: TRBV7-9
CDR3nt: TGTGCCAGCAGCCCGACCGCCCCCGGGACAGGCTATAGTGGCTACACCTTC
CDR3aa: CASSPTAPGTGYSGYTF

j_gene: TRBJ2-7
d_gene: TRBD2
abundance: NA
len: 15
v_gene: TRBV29-1
CDR3nt: TGCAGCGCCGAGGGGGCTAGCGGGGGCTCCTACGAGCAGTACTTC
CDR3aa: CSAEGASGGSYEQYF